These 2 T cell receptor beta chains came from one sample sequenced in a study of neurological immune-mediated disorders. TCRdb reanalysed the 5' RACE reads using MiXCR and keeps one entry per CDR3 protein. The repertoire holds 85,000 to 100,000 distinct CDR3 sequences, with 3.5% as singletons. Sequencing was performed on PBMCs. These receptors came from a woman under 30 with multiple sclerosis.

This clonotype was counted at least ten times. This sequence joins TRBV20-1 and TRBJ1-3; perhaps TRBD1 as D (5 bases). The CDR3 is 15 amino acids. Germline V gene data show CDR1 as DFQATT and CDR2 as SNEGSKA (reference sequence). Between the trimmed V and J ends, which lost 1 base and 4 bases, there was a span of 14 bases. CDR3: CSARVGGAPGNTIYF. CDR3 sequence (DNA): TGCAGTGCTAGAGTGGGGGGAGCCCCGGGAAACACCATATATTTT.

This clonotype was seen repeatedly, ten times or more. The V and J genes are TRBV7-2 and TRBJ2-7, with D possibly matching TRBD2 (6 bases). Deletions cut 5 bases from V and 4 bases from J, with 9 bases between. Germline V gene data show CDR1 as SGHTA and CDR2 as FQGNSA. This CDR3 comprises 12 residues. CDR3 protein: CASSKAGYEQYF. CDR3 bases: TGTGCCAGCAGCAAGGCGGGGTACGAGCAGTACTTC.